This T cell receptor (beta chain) emerged from a study of T cells expressing NK-cell markers. Across the study: The study drew TCR beta repertoires from sorted CD3+CD56+NKG2C+, CD3+CD56+NKG2C- and CD3+CD56-NKG2C+ T cells.

Remarks on this clonotype: Its target is unknown.

The CDR3 is 15 amino acids. Germline lookup yields CDR1 DFQATT and CDR2 SNEGSKA (reference sequence). In generating TCR beta cDNA, 5'RACE template switching with UMIs was used. Following a re-call of the 5' RACE reads, TCRdb has one entry per CDR3 protein and lacks DNA. The sample's table shows a few hundred thousand distinct CDR3 sequences. Overall study findings and caveats: Dominant NKG2C+ clonotypes in about 6 donors made up roughly 1.0-7.0% of CD8+ T cells.

The specimen sequenced was blood T cells: a sorted CD56 or NKG2C T cell subset, CD4+ or CD8+ T cells, or bulk PBMC T cells (not recorded which). This chain links TRBV20-1 with TRBJ2-1; TCRdb picks TRBD1, but there is no DNA to check that call. This TCR derives from a young man in good health. CDR3 amino acids: CSAREGGLAYNEQFF.